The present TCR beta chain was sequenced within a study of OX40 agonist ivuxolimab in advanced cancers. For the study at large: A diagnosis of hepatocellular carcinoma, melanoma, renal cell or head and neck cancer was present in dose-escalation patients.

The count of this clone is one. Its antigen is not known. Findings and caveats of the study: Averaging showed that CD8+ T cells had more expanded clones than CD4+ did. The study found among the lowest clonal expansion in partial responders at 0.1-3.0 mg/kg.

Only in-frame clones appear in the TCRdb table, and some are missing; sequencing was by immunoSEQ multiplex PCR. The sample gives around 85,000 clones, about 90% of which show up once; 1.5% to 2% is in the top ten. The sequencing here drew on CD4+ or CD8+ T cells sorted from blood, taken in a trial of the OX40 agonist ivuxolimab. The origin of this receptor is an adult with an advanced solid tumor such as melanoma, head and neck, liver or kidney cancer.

CDR3 sequence reads: CASSFDRGLYEQYF. The CDR3 DNA sequence: TGCGCCAGCAGCTTTGACAGGGGGCTCTACGAGCAGTACTTC. This chain joins TRBV5-1 and TRBJ2-7; TRBD1 matches at 10 bases. Germline CDR1 is SGHRS and CDR2 is YFSETQ. This CDR3 contains 14 residues. With 2 bases clipped from V and 3 bases from J, the junction kept 2 bases outside the gene matches.